Below, one T cell receptor beta chain is given with its context. Single viable CD3+CD4+CD8-CD45RO+ cells were sorted as the memory CD4+ T cells. Serum IgG to CMV pp150, pp28, p38 and p52 defined serostatus. Using immunoSEQ multiplex PCR, the repertoire was profiled, and TCRdb retains in-frame clones only, with some absent. Of around 53,000 clones listed, roughly 80% are singletons. The sample comes from a study of memory CD4+ T cells and cytomegalovirus serostatus. Background on the study: Healthy Belgian adult donors included under ten CMV-positive and 24 CMV-negative people.

Sequencing was carried out using memory CD4+ T cells from blood. This receptor was identified in an adult in good health and CMV-seronegative.

The CDR3 DNA is TGCAGCGTTGGGGTCGGGTTCTCCTACGAGCAGTACTTC. This gives the protein CSVGVGFSYEQYF. This chain uses TRBV29-1 with TRBJ2-7; no reliable D call. The germline CDR1 and CDR2 sequences are SQVTM and ANQGSEA. Trimming took 4 bases from V and 0 from J, leaving 10 bases between them. There are 13 residues in the CDR3.